This T cell receptor beta chain was captured in a study of cytomegalovirus exposure and HLA in healthy donors. The germline V gene encodes CDR1 DFQATT and CDR2 SNEGSKA (reference sequence). The V gene lost 4 bases and the J gene lost 4 bases, with 7 bases spanning the gap. This CDR3 contains 11 residues. TCRdb's table, derived via immunoSEQ multiplex PCR, lists solely in-frame clones and lacks some. The sample includes 90,000 to 150,000 clones, over 75% seen only once; the top ten take 6% to 7%. The study, taken as a whole, reports: Later, an analysis found that TCR clusters from the first cohort tended to co-occur in the roughly 130 validation repertoires. The authors listed 150 to 200 TCR beta chains as cytomegalovirus-associated. Some public TCRs appeared in many individuals, while most sequences were rare.

This clone was picked up one time. The antigen remains undetermined. The donors were part of the approximately 120-subject validation cohort, which stood apart from the 666-subject first cohort. The TCR originated in a woman aged 18-30 years in good health and CMV-seropositive. Material: PBMCs. The chain joins TRBV20-1 to TRBJ1-2, with TRBD1 as a possible D gene (5 bases). The CDR3 loop is CSATGGYGYTF. CDR3 in DNA: TGCAGTGCTACCGGGGGCTATGGCTACACCTTC.